This T cell receptor (beta chain) emerged from a study of shared clonotypes between healthy human individuals. Notes on the study in general: Memory subsets generally showed smaller estimated richness than naive subsets did.

The CDR3 has 14 amino acids. Trimming removed 2 bases from V and 6 bases from J; junction bases left unmatched: 6. The germline CDR1 and CDR2 sequences are MNHNY and SVGAGI (reference sequence). CD45RO-negative cells were positively selected for CCR7, leaving out terminally differentiated effector memory CD45RA+ cells. For this clone: Its specificity is unknown.

Sequencing used immunoSEQ multiplex PCR; TCRdb keeps in-frame clones, though not all of them. This table has some 2,000,000 clones, approximately 95% appearing once. The gene calls are TRBV6-6 and TRBJ2-7, with 8 bases lining up with TRBD1. The TCR comes from a man in his late teens or twenties in good health. The sequenced sample was naive CD8+ T cells sorted from blood. The CDR3 spells CASSYRTGNGEQYF. In DNA form, the CDR3 reads TGTGCCAGCAGTTACAGGACAGGGAATGGCGAGCAGTACTTC.